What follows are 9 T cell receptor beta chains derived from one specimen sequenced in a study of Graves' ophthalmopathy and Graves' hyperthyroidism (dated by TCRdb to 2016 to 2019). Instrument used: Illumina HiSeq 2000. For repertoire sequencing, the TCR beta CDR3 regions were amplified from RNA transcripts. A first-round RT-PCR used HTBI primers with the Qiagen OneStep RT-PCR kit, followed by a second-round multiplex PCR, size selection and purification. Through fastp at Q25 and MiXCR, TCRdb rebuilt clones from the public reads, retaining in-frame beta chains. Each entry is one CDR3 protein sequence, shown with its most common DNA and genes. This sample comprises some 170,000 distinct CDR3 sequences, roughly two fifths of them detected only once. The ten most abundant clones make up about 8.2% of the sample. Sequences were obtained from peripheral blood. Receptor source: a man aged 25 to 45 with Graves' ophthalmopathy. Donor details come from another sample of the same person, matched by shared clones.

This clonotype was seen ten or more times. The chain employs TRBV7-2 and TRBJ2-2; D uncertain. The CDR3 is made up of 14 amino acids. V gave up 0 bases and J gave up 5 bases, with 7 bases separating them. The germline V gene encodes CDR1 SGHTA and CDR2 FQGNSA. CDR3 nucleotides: TGTGCCAGCAGCTTAGCCCTCGGTACCGGGGAGCTGTTTTTT. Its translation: CASSLALGTGELFF.

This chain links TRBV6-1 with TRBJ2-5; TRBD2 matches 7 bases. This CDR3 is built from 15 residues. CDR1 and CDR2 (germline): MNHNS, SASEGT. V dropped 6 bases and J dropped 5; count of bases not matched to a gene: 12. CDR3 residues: CASSVRLANRETQYF. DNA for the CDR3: TGTGCCAGCAGCGTGCGACTAGCTAATCGGGAGACCCAGTACTTC.

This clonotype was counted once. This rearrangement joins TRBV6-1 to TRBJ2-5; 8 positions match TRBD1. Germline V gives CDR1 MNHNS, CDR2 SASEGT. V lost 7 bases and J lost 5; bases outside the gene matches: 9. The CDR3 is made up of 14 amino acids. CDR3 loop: CASNGQGLLETQYF. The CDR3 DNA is TGTGCCAGCAATGGACAGGGTTTGCTGGAGACCCAGTACTTC.

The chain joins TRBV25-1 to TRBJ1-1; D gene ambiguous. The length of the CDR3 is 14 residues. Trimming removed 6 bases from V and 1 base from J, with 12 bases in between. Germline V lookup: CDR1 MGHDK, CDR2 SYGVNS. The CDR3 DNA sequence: TGTGCCAGCAGCGGCCCGGTCTCGAACACTGAAGCTTTCTTT. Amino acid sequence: CASSGPVSNTEAFF.

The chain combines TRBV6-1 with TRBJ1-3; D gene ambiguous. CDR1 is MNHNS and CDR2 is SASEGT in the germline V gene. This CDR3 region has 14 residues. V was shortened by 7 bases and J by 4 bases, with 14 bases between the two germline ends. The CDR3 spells CASNLLKGGNTIYF. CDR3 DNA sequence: TGTGCCAGCAACCTATTAAAAGGGGGAAACACCATATATTTT.

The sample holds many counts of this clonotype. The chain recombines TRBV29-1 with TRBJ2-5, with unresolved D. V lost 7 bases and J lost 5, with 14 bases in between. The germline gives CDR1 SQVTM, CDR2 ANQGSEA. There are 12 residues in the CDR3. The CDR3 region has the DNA TGCAGCGCCTTGCCCGTATCGGAGACCCAGTACTTC. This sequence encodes CSALPVSETQYF.

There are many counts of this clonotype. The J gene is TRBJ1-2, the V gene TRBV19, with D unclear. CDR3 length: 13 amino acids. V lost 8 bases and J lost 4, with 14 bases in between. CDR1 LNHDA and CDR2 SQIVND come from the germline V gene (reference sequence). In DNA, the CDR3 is TGTGCCAGTCGTAGCAGTGTCCTCTATGGCTACACCTTC. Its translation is CASRSSVLYGYTF. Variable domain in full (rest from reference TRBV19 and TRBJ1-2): DGGITQSPKYLFRKEGQNVTLSCEQNLNHDAMYWYRQDPGQGLRLIYYSQIVNDFQKGDIAEGYSVSREKKESFPLTVTSAQKNPTAFYLCASRSSVLYGYTFGSGTRLTVV.

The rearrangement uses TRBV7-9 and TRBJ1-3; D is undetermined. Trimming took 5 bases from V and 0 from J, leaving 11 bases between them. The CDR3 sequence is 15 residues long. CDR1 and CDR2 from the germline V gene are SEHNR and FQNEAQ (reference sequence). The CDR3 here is CASSPTPASGNTIYF. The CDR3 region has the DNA TGTGCCAGCAGCCCGACCCCGGCCTCTGGAAACACCATATATTTT.

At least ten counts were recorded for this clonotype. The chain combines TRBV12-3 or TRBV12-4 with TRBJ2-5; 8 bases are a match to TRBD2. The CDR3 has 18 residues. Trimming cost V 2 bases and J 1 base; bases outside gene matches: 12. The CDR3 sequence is CASSLPGRVVGPQETQYF. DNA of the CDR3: TGTGCCAGCAGTTTACCCGGGAGGGTAGTCGGACCCCAAGAGACCCAGTACTTC.